This T cell receptor (beta chain) came from a study of cytomegalovirus exposure and HLA in healthy donors. A word on this clone: The antigen is undetermined.

The method was immunoSEQ multiplex PCR; TCRdb's version includes in-frame clones alone and lacks a portion of them. The data contain about 260,000 clones, 90% of them singletons. Findings of the study overall: In vitro testing confirmed a few CMV-associated chains as specific for CMV antigens. The study labeled 150 or so TCR beta chains cytomegalovirus-associated.

Germline V CDR1 and CDR2: SQVTM, ANQGSEA. The CDR3 has 14 amino acids. V shed 4 bases and J 2 bases; nucleotides not matched to a gene: 4. This rearrangement joins TRBV29-1 to TRBJ2-1, with 8 bases matching TRBD2. Material for sequencing was PBMCs. The receptor's source is a woman in her twenties or thirties in good health and CMV-seronegative. CDR3 coding DNA: TGCAGCGTTGGTAGCGGGATTACCTACAATGAGCAGTTCTTC. This codes for CSVGSGITYNEQFF.